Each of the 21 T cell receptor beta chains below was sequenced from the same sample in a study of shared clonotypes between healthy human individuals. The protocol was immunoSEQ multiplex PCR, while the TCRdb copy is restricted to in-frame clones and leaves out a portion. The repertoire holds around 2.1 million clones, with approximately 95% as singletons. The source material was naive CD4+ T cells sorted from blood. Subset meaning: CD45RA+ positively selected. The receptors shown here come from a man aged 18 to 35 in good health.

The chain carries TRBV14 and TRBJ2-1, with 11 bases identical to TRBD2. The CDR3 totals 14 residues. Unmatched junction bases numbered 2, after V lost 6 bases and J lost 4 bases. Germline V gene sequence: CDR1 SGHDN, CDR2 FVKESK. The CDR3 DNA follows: TGTGCCAGCAGTTGGACTAGCGGGTACAATGAGCAGTTCTTC. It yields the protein CASSWTSGYNEQFF.

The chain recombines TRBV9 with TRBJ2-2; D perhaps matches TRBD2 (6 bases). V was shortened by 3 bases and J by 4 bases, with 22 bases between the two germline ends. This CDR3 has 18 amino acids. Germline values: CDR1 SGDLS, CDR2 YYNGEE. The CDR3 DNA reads TGTGCCAGCAGCGCAAGGGGCTCGACTAGTTTAAGCACCGGGGAGCTGTTTTTT. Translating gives CASSARGSTSLSTGELFF.

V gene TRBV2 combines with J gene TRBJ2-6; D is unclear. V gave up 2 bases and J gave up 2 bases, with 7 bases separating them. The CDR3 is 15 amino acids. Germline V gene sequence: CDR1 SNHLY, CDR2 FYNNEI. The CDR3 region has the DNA TGTGCCAGCAGTGAATCGGATCCTGGGGCCAACGTCCTGACTTTC. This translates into CASSESDPGANVLTF. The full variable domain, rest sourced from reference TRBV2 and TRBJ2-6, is EPEVTQTPSHQVTQMGQEVILRCVPISNHLYFYWYRQILGQKVEFLVSFYNNEISEKSEIFDDQFSVERPDGSNFTLKIRSTKLEDSAMYFCASSESDPGANVLTFGAGSRLTVL.

The CDR3 DNA reads as TGTGCCAGCAGCCTAGACTGGGACAGAAGGAATAATGAGCAGTTCTTC. Translating gives CASSLDWDRRNNEQFF. V gene TRBV5-6 combines with J gene TRBJ2-1; TRBD1 agrees at 7 bases. J gave up 7 bases and V 4 bases, and 14 bases lay outside the gene matches. This CDR3 is built from 16 residues. Germline V gene data show CDR1 as SGHDT and CDR2 as YYEEEE.

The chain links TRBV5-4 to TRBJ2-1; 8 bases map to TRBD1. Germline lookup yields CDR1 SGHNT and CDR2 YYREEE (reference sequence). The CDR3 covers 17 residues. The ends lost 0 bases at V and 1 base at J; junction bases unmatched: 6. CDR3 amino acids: CASSLAGQVSSYNEQFF. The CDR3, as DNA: TGTGCCAGCAGCTTGGCGGGACAGGTCAGTTCCTACAATGAGCAGTTCTTC.

CDR3 protein: CASSLGGGMVNTEAFF. Written as DNA, the CDR3 is TGTGCCAGCAGCTTGGGTGGCGGGATGGTGAACACTGAAGCTTTCTTT. This sequence joins TRBV5-6 and TRBJ1-1, with D unresolved. CDR1 and CDR2 from the germline V gene are SGHDT and YYEEEE. Between the trimmed V and J ends, which lost 0 bases and 0 bases, there was a span of 12 bases. This CDR3 has 16 amino acids.

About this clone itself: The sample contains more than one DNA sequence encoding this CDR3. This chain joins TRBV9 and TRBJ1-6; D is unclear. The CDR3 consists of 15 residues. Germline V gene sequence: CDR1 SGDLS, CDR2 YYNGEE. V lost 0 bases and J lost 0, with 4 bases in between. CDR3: CASSVGSSYNSPLHF. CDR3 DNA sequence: TGTGCCAGCAGCGTAGGGAGCTCCTATAATTCACCCCTCCACTTT. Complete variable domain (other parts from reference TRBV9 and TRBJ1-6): DSGVTQTPKHLITATGQRVTLRCSPRSGDLSVYWYQQSLDQGLQFLIQYYNGEERAKGNILERFSAQQFPDLHSELNLSSLELGDSALYFCASSVGSSYNSPLHFGNGTRLTVT.

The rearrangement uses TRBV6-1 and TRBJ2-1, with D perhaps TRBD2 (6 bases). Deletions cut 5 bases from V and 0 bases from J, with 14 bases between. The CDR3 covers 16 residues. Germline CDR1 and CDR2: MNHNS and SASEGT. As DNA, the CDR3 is TGTGCCAGCAGTAAAGGGACTGCTAGCTCCTACAATGAGCAGTTCTTC. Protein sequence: CASSKGTASSYNEQFF.

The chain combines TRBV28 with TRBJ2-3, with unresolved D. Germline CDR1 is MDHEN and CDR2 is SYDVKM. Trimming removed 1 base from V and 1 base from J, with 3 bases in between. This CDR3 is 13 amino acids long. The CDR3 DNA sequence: TGTGCCAGCAGTTTATTTGGCACAGATACGCAGTATTTT. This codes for CASSLFGTDTQYF.

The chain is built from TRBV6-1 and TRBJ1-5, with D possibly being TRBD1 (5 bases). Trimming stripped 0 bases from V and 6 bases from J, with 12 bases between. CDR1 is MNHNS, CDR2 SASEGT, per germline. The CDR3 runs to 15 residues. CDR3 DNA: TGTGCCAGCAGTGAAGCTCAGGGTTTGGGTCAGCCCCAGCATTTT. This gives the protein CASSEAQGLGQPQHF.

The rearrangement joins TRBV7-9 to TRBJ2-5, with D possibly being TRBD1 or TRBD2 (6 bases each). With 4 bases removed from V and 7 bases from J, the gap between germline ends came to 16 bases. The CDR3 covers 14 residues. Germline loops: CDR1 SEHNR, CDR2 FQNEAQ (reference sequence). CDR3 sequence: CASSYNSGGGTQYF. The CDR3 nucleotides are TGTGCCAGCAGCTATAATAGCGGAGGGGGGACCCAGTACTTC.

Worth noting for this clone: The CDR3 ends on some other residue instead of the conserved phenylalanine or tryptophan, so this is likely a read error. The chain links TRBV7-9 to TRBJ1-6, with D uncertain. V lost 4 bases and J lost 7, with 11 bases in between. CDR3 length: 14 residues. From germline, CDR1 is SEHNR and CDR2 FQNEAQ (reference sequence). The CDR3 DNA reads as TGTGCCAGCAGCTCCGGGCTTAACAATTCACCCCTCCACTCT. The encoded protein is CASSSGLNNSPLHS.

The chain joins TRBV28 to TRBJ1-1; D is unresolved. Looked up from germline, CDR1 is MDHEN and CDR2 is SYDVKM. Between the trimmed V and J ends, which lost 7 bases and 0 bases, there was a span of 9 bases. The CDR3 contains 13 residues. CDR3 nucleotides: TGTGCCAGCATAAACCCGGTGAACACTGAAGCTTTCTTT. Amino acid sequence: CASINPVNTEAFF.

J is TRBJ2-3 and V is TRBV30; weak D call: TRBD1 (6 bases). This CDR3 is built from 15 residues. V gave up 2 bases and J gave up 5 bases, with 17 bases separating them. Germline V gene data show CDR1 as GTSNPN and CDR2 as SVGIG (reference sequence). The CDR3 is CAWSSGTGQRDTQYF. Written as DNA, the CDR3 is TGTGCCTGGAGTTCTGGAACAGGGCAGCGAGATACGCAGTATTTT.

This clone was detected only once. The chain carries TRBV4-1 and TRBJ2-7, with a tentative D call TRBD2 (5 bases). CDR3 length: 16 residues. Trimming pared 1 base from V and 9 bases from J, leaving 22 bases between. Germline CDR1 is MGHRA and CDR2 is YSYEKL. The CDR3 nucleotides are TGCGCCAGCAGCCAAGTTCGCGTCCTAGCTCTCTATAGGCAGTACTTC. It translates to CASSQVRVLALYRQYF.

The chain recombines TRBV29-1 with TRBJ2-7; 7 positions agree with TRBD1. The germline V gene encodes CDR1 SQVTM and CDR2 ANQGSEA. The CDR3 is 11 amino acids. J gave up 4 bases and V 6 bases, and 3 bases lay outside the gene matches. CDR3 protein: CSVKQGYEQYF. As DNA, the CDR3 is TGCAGCGTGAAACAGGGGTACGAGCAGTACTTC.

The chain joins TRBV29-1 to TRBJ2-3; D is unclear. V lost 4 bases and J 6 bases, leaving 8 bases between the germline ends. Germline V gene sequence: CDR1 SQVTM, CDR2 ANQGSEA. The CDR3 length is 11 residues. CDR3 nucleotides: TGCAGCGTTGGCAGTCGTGATACGCAGTATTTT. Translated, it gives CSVGSRDTQYF.

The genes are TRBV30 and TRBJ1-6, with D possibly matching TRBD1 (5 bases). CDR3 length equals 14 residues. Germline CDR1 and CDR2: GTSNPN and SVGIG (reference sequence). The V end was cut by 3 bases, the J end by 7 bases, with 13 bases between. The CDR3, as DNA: TGTGCCTGGAGCTCCGGGACGTCGAATTCACCCCTCCACTTT. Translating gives CAWSSGTSNSPLHF.

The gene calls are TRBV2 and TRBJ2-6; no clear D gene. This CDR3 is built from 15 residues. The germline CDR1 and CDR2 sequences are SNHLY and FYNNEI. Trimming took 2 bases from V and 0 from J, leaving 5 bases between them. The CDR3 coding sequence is TGTGCCAGCAGTGAAACGGGCTCTGGGGCCAACGTCCTGACTTTC. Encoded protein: CASSETGSGANVLTF.

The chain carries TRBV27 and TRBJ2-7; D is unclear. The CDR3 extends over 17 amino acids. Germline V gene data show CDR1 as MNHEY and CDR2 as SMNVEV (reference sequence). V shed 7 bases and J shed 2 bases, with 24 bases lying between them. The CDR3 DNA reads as TGTGCCAGCAAAAAGTTTACGTCGGCTGATACCCCCTACGAGCAGTACTTC. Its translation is CASKKFTSADTPYEQYF.

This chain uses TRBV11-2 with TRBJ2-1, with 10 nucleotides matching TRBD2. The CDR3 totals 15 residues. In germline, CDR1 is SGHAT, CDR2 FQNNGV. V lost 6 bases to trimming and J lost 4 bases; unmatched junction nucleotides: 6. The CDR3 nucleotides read TGTGCCAGCAGATACGCACTAGCGGGGTACAATGAGCAGTTCTTC. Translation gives CASRYALAGYNEQFF. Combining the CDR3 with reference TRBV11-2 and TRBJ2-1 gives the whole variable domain EAGVAQSPRYKIIEKRQSVAFWCNPISGHATLYWYQQILGQGPKLLIQFQNNGVVDDSQLPKDRFSAERLKGVDSTLKIQPAKLEDSAVYLCASRYALAGYNEQFFGPGTRLTVL.